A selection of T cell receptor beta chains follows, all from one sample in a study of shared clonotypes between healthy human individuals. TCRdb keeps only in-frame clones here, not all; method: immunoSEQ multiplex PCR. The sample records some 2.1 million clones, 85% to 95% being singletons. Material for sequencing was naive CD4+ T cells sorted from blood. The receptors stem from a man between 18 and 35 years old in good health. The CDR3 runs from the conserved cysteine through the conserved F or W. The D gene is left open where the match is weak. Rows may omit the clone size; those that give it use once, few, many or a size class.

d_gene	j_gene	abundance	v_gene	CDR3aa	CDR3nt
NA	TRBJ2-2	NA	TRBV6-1	CASIPEGGLTGELFF	TGTGCCAGCATCCCGGAGGGGGGGCTCACCGGGGAGCTGTTTTTT
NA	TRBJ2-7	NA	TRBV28	CASSLVGGPPYEQYF	TGTGCCAGCAGTTTAGTGGGGGGGCCCCCCTACGAGCAGTACTTC
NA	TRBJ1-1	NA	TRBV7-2	CASSLIMNTEAFF	TGTGCCAGCAGCTTAATCATGAACACTGAAGCTTTCTTT
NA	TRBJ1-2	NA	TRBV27	CASSRTATFGYTF	TGTGCCAGCAGTCGGACGGCGACTTTTGGCTACACCTTC
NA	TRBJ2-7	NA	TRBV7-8	CASSSQGAASYEQYF	TGTGCCAGCAGCTCTCAAGGGGCGGCCTCCTACGAGCAGTACTTC
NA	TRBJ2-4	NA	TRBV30	CAWRAGSKNIQYF	TGTGCCTGGAGGGCCGGCTCCAAAAACATTCAGTACTTC
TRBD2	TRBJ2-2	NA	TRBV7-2	CASSSYGTSANTGELFF	TGTGCCAGCAGCTCGTACGGGACTAGCGCAAACACCGGGGAGCTGTTTTTT
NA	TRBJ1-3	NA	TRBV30	CAWSVELLSRDSGNTIYF	TGTGCCTGGAGTGTAGAGCTCCTAAGCCGTGATTCTGGAAACACCATATATTTT
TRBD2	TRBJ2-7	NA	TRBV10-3	CASSEDLAGGGYEQYF	TGTGCCAGCAGCGAGGACCTAGCGGGTGGGGGATACGAGCAGTACTTC
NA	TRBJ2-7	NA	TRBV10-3	CAIRDQGHEQYF	TGTGCCATCAGAGATCAGGGCCACGAGCAGTACTTC
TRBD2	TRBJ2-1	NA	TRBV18	CASSAGVGNEQFF	TGTGCCAGCTCAGCGGGAGTCGGGAATGAGCAGTTCTTC
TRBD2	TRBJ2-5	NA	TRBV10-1	CASLFGLAGVETQYF	TGCGCCAGCTTGTTCGGACTAGCGGGAGTAGAGACCCAGTACTTC
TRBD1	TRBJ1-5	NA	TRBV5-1	CASSVGQGSLWPQHF	TGCGCCAGCAGCGTAGGACAGGGATCTTTGTGGCCCCAGCATTTT
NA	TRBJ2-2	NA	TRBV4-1	CASSRKSGTGELFF	TGCGCCAGCAGCCGAAAGAGTGGCACCGGGGAGCTGTTTTTT
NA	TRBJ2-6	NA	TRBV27	CASSPPAGSGANVLTF	TGTGCCAGCAGTCCCCCGGCGGGGTCTGGGGCCAACGTCCTGACTTTC
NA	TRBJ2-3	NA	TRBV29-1	CSAIVEGYTDTQYF	TGCAGCGCAATAGTGGAGGGGTACACAGATACGCAGTATTTT
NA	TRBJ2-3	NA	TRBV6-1	CASRPGHSADTQYF	TGTGCCAGCAGGCCGGGTCACTCCGCAGATACGCAGTATTTT
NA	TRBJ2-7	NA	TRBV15	CATSSIPVQGSYEQYF	TGTGCCACCAGCAGTATTCCGGTACAGGGATCCTACGAGCAGTACTTC
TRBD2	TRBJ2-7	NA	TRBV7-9	CASSLQTSGSWFYEQYF	TGTGCCAGCAGCCTTCAAACTAGCGGGAGCTGGTTCTACGAGCAGTACTTC
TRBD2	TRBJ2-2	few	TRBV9	CASSVGGRAAGELFF	TGTGCCAGCAGCGTAGGCGGGAGGGCCGCCGGGGAGCTGTTTTTT
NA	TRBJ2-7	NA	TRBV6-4	CAISDGTFDSYEQYF	TGTGCCATCAGTGACGGGACCTTCGACTCCTACGAGCAGTACTTC
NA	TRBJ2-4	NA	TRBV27	CASSAGAGAKNIQYF	TGTGCCAGCAGTGCAGGGGCGGGGGCCAAAAACATTCAGTACTTC
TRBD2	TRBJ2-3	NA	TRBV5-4	CASSLGTSGGGVTDTQYF	TGTGCCAGCAGCCTAGGGACTAGCGGGGGGGGAGTCACAGATACGCAGTATTTT
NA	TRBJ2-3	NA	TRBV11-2	CASSLGASTDTQYF	TGTGCCAGCAGCTTAGGGGCTAGCACAGATACGCAGTATTTT
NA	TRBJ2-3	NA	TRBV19	CASRGDTDTQYF	TGTGCCAGTAGGGGGGACACAGATACGCAGTATTTT
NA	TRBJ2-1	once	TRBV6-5	CASSSTYIEQFF	TGTGCCAGCAGTTCTACTTATATAGAGCAGTTCTTC
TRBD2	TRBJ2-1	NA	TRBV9	CASSVEASGVYNEQFF	TGTGCCAGCAGCGTAGAGGCTAGCGGGGTATACAATGAGCAGTTCTTC
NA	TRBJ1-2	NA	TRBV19	CASSTFPSSNYGYTF	TGTGCCAGTAGTACCTTCCCGTCATCTAACTATGGCTACACCTTC
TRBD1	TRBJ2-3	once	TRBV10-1	CASSADRARGTDTQYF	TGCGCCAGCAGCGCGGACAGGGCGAGGGGCACAGATACGCAGTATTTT
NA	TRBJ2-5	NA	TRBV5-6	CASSQVGETQYF	TGTGCCAGCAGCCAAGTCGGTGAGACCCAGTACTTC
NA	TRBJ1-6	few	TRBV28	CASSGGSSNSPLHF	TGTGCCAGCAGCGGGGGCAGCTCTAATTCACCCCTCCACTTT
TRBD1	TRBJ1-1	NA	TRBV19	CASTGTGVTEAFF	TGTGCCTCAACCGGGACAGGGGTCACTGAAGCTTTCTTT
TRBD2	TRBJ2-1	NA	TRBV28	CASSSSGGAYNEQFF	TGTGCCAGCAGTAGTAGCGGGGGGGCCTACAATGAGCAGTTCTTC
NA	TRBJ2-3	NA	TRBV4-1	CASSQGLLGDTQYF	TGCGCCAGCAGCCAAGGGTTGCTTGGAGATACGCAGTATTTT
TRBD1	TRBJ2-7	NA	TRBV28	CASSLSDRPYEQYF	TGTGCCAGCAGTTTATCGGACAGGCCCTACGAGCAGTACTTC
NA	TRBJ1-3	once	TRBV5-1	CASSPGISGNTIYF	TGCGCCAGCAGCCCGGGGATCTCTGGAAACACCATATATTTT
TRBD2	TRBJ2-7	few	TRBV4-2	CASSKSVSGMFYEQYF	TGTGCCAGCAGCAAATCGGTAAGCGGGATGTTCTACGAGCAGTACTTC
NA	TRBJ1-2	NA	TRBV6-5	CASSPGDVGGYTF	TGTGCCAGCAGTCCAGGGGATGTCGGCGGCTACACCTTC
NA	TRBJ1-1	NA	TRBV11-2	CASSLRGGTEAFF	TGTGCCAGCAGCTTAAGGGGGGGCACTGAAGCTTTCTTT
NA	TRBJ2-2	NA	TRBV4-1	CASSQGAGGGTGELFF	TGCGCCAGCAGCCAAGGGGCGGGTGGTGGCACCGGGGAGCTGTTTTTT
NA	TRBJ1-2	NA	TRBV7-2	CASSLPGSYYGYTF	TGTGCCAGCAGCTTACCAGGGTCTTACTATGGCTACACCTTC
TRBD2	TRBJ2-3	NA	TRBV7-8	CASSLVGRGSTDTQYF	TGTGCCAGCAGCTTAGTAGGGCGGGGGAGCACAGATACGCAGTATTTT
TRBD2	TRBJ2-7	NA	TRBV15	CATSIGLAGVYEQYF	TGTGCCACCAGCATCGGACTAGCGGGAGTATACGAGCAGTACTTC
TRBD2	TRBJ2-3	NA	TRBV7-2	CASSFTSERVTQYF	TGTGCCAGCAGCTTTACTAGCGAGAGGGTTACGCAGTATTTT
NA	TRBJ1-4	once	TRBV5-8	CASSLLGQLSTNEKLFF	TGTGCCAGCAGCTTGTTAGGACAGCTTTCAACTAATGAAAAACTGTTTTTT
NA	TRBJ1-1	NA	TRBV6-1	CASMRPGISEAFF	TGTGCCAGCATGAGGCCCGGGATCAGTGAAGCTTTCTTT
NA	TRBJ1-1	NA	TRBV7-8	CASSLSAGLNTEAFF	TGTGCCAGCAGCTTATCGGCGGGCTTGAACACTGAAGCTTTCTTT
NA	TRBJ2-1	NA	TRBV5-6	CASGGWERYNEQFF	TGTGCCAGCGGTGGGTGGGAAAGGTACAATGAGCAGTTCTTC